This T cell receptor (beta chain) was observed in a study of T cells after yellow fever vaccination (dated by TCRdb to the late 2010s). The study in broad terms: Libraries from fractions with low cell numbers were prepared with the SMART-Seq v4 Ultra Low Input RNA kit. To track T-cell clones before and after primary and booster YFV17D yellow fever vaccination, bulk TCR alpha and beta repertoires were sequenced longitudinally. Two healthy male donors, one aged 18 to 30 and one aged 30 to 40 years, were included in the cohort. Bulk PBMC replicates and cell subsets were isolated from blood drawn at multiple timepoints before and after both primary and secondary immunization. On the study overall, not on this receptor specifically: Only a couple of donors were included in the study, so the extent to which the findings can be generalized is limited. Because abundant contaminating clonotypes from the bulk population could be contained in FACS-sorted repertoires, computational filtering was required. A small fraction of clonotypes appeared in both the CD4 and CD8 compartments, likely as a result of convergent recombination. The secondary T-cell response was weaker than the primary response but faster, peaking on day 5 instead of day 15. After the booster, most clones that had expanded after primary vaccination were detected again (approximately 96% of CD4 and under 90% of CD8), suggesting broad maintenance of memory.

The treatment or condition label corresponds to: live attenuated yellow fever vaccine strain. At each blood-draw timepoint, two biological replicates of bulk PBMCs were collected. A standard Ficoll-Paque protocol was used to isolate PBMCs from peripheral blood. RNA was extracted with TriZol from bulk PBMCs, CD4 and CD8 fractions, and dextramer-positive and dextramer-negative fractions. TCR cDNA was synthesized by 5'RACE template switching, which introduced a universal primer site and unique molecular identifiers. Priming of cDNA synthesis was performed from both the TCR alpha and TCR beta constant segments. Library amplification involved two PCR steps, and the second step added sample barcodes and sequencing adapters. Libraries were sequenced on Illumina HiSeq 2500 (2x100 bp) or NovaSeq (2x150 bp). Turning to the authors' computational methods: MIGEC was used to demultiplex reads and collapse the reads into UMI consensus sequences, and MiXCR was used for V(D)J alignment. Using edgeR on replicate PBMC samples, clonotypes were called vaccine-responding if FDR was below 0.01 and the log2 fold change was above 5 up to day 15. Each bulk clonotype was labeled CD4 or CD8 based on which sequenced repertoire, CD4 or CD8, contained the clonotype at higher abundance. Clones were called with MiXCR by TCRdb after fastp trimmed the public reads at Q25, and only in-frame beta chains were retained. Each entry is one CDR3 protein sequence, shown with its most common DNA and genes. The V and J calls were not made by the authors but by TCRdb's processing. The sample includes around 350,000 distinct CDR3 sequences, with approximately 5.7% observed a single time. The ten top clones hold roughly 15% of the sample.

In its sample, this clonotype was seen many times. Its recognized antigen is unknown. No base quality information exists; no much larger clone differs at one position. This TCR was recovered from a man aged 25-40 years who received the YFV17D yellow fever vaccine. Sample: PBMCs, taken 5 days after the yellow fever booster vaccination.

In nucleotide form, the sequence is TGCAGTGAGATGAGCGGGAGAGGTACAGATACGCAGTATTTT. This codes for CSEMSGRGTDTQYF. This sequence uses TRBV20-1 and TRBJ2-3; 8 bases in the middle match TRBD2. V ends up 7 bases short and J 3 bases short, with an unmatched junction base count of 9. From the germline V gene (reference sequence), CDR1 is DFQATT and CDR2 is SNEGSKA. Spanning cysteine to phenylalanine, the CDR3 consists of 14 amino acids. Just the 42-base CDR3 DNA is kept, in frame starting at base 1.